One sample yielded the 5 T cell receptor beta chains listed below, sequenced in a study of vaccination effects on CD4 cells after COVID-19. Sequencing followed a ViraFEST assay step that expanded antigen-specific CD4+ T cells with viral peptide pools. Following 10 days of culture, CD4+ T cells were isolated. Participants completed two doses of the BNT162b2 or mRNA-1273 vaccine. Sequencing used immunoSEQ multiplex PCR; TCRdb keeps in-frame clones, though not all of them. The sample records roughly 59,000 clones, roughly 78% being singletons. No cognate antigen is known for these TCRs. Specimen: CD4+ T cells from PBMCs cultured with HCoV-OC43 spike peptides, collected after COVID-19 vaccination. Regarding subset: HCoV-OC43 spike overlapping peptide pool stimulation. Source of these receptors: a human donor who received a COVID-19 vaccine.

The CDR3 sequence is CASSLAGNTEAFF. In nucleotides, the CDR3 is TGTGCCAGCAGCTTAGCGGGGAACACTGAAGCTTTCTTT. V usage is TRBV7-9 and J usage is TRBJ1-1; D not resolved. The V and J ends lost 0 bases and 1 base respectively, with 3 bases between them. This CDR3 has 13 residues. The V gene's germline CDR1 is SEHNR and CDR2 FQNEAQ (reference sequence). Variable domain in full (rest from reference TRBV7-9 and TRBJ1-1): DTGVSQNPRHKITKRGQNVTFRCDPISEHNRLYWYRQTLGQGPEFLTYFQNEAQLEKSRLLSDRFSAERPKGSFSTLEIQRTEQGDSAMYLCASSLAGNTEAFFGQGTRLTVV.

This chain links TRBV5-6 with TRBJ1-1, with D possibly matching TRBD1 (5 bases). CDR1 is SGHDT, CDR2 YYEEEE, per germline. The CDR3 is 13 residues long. V lost 4 bases to trimming and J lost 7 bases, with 14 bases between them. In nucleotides, the CDR3 is TGTGCCAGCAGCCGTGGGACCCAGCATGAAGCTTTCTTT. Its protein product is CASSRGTQHEAFF.

The chain carries TRBV6-5 and TRBJ1-2; the D is unclear. CDR3 length equals 15 residues. The V gene's germline CDR1 is MNHEY and CDR2 SVGAGI. Trimming stripped 0 bases from V and 8 bases from J, with 16 bases between. CDR3 protein: CASSYSPRSPGGYTF. Here the CDR3 DNA reads TGTGCCAGCAGTTACTCCCCTCGGTCTCCTGGGGGCTACACCTTC.

This clone was recorded a few times. The chain couples TRBV20-1 to TRBJ2-3; D remains unclear. Trimming took off 3 bases at V and 0 bases at J, with 10 bases between the two ends. The length of the CDR3 is 14 residues. The germline CDR1 and CDR2 sequences are DFQATT and SNEGSKA (reference sequence). The CDR3 DNA follows: TGCAGTGCTAGTCACCCGATAAGCACAGATACGCAGTATTTT. This sequence encodes CSASHPISTDTQYF.

V gene TRBV24-1 combines with J gene TRBJ1-1; D ambiguous. Trimming removed 4 bases from V and 8 bases from J, with 7 bases in between. The CDR3 has 11 residues. CDR1 KGHDR and CDR2 SFDVKD come from the germline V gene. In nucleotides, the CDR3 is TGTGCCACCAGTGAGGGGAGAGAAGCTTTCTTT. This translates into CATSEGREAFF.